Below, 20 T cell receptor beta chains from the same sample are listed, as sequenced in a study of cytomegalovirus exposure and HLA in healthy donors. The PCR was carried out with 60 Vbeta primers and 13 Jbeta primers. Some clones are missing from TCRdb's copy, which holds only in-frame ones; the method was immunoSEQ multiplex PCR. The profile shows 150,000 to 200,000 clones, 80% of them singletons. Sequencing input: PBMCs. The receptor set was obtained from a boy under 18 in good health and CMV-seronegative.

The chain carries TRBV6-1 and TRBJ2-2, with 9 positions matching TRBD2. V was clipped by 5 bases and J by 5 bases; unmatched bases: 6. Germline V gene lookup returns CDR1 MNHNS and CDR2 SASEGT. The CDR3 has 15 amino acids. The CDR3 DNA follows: TGTGCCAGCAGTCACGGCGGGAGGGGAACCGGGGAGCTGTTTTTT. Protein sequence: CASSHGGRGTGELFF.

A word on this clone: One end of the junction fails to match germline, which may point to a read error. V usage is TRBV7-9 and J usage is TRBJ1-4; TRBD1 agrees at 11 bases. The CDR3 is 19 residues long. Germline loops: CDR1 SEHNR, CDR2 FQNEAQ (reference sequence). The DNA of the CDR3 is TGTTCCAGCAGCTTCTTGGGACAGGGGGTGGGCACAACTAATGAAAAACTGTTTTTT. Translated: CSSSFLGQGVGTTNEKLFF.

CDR3: CASSQGASSYNEQFF. As DNA, the CDR3 is TGTGCCAGCAGCCAAGGGGCTTCCTCCTACAATGAGCAGTTCTTC. This sequence joins TRBV7-9 and TRBJ2-1; a weak D match, TRBD1 (5 bases). The CDR3 is 15 amino acids. Germline V gene sequence: CDR1 SEHNR, CDR2 FQNEAQ (reference sequence). Trimming shortened V by 5 bases and J by 0 bases, and 11 bases separated the two germline ends.

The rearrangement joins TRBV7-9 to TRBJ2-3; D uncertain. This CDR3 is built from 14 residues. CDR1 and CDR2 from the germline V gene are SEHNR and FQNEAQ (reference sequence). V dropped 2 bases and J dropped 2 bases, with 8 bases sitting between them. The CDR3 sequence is CASSLSLSTDTQYF. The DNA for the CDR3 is TGTGCCAGCAGCTTATCACTTTCCACAGATACGCAGTATTTT.

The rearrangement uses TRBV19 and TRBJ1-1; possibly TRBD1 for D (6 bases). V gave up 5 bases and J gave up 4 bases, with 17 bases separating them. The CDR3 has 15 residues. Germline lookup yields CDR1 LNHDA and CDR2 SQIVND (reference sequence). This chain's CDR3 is CASSRTVPPSTEAFF. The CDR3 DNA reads TGTGCCAGTAGTCGGACAGTCCCGCCGAGCACTGAAGCTTTCTTT.

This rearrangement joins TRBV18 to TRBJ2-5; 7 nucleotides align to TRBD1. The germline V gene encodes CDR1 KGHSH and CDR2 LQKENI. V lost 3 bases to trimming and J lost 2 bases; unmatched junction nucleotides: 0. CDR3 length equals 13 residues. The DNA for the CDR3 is TGTGCCAGCTCACCGGGACAGCAAGAGACCCAGTACTTC. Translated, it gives CASSPGQQETQYF.

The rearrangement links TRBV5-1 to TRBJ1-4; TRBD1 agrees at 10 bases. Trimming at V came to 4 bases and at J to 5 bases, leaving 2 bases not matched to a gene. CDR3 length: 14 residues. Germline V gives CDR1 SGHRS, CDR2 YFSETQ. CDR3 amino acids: CASSAGQGNEKLFF. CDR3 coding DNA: TGCGCCAGCAGCGCGGGACAGGGGAATGAAAAACTGTTTTTT.

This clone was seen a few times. The CDR3 bases are TGTGCCTGGAGTAGAACAGGGGCCGGGGAGCTGTTTTTT. It codes for CAWSRTGAGELFF. V usage is TRBV30 and J usage is TRBJ2-2, with 7 bases fitting TRBD1. In germline, CDR1 is GTSNPN, CDR2 SVGIG (reference sequence). The CDR3 extends over 13 amino acids. V dropped 2 bases and J dropped 6; count of bases not matched to a gene: 3.

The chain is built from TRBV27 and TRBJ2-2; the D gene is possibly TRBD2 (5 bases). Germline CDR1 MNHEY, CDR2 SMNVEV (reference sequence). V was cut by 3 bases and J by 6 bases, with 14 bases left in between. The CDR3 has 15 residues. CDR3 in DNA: TGTGCCAGCAGTTTGGATCCAGCGCGGGCCGGGGAGCTGTTTTTT. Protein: CASSLDPARAGELFF.

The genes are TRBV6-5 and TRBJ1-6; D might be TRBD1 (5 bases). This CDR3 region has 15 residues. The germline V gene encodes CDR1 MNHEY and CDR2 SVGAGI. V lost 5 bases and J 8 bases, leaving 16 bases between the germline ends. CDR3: CASSPVSRADSPLHF. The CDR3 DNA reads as TGTGCCAGCAGTCCCGTGTCCAGGGCCGATTCACCCCTCCACTTT.

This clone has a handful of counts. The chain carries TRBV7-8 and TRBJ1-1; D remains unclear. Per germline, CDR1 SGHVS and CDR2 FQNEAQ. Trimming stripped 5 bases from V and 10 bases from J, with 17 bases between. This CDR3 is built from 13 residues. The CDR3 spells CASSPRSTGGAFF. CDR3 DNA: TGTGCCAGCAGCCCCCGGTCTACGGGAGGAGCTTTCTTT. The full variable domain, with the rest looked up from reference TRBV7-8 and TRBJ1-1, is GAGVSQSPRYKVAKRGQDVALRCDPISGHVSLFWYQQALGQGPEFLTYFQNEAQLDKSGLPSDRFFAERPEGSVSTLKIQRTQQEDSAVYLCASSPRSTGGAFFGQGTRLTVV.

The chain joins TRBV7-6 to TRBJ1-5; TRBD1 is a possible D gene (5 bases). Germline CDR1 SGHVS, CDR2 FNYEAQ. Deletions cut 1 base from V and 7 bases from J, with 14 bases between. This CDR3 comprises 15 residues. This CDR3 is CASSLVAGGRQPQHF. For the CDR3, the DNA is TGTGCCAGCAGCTTAGTGGCCGGGGGTAGGCAGCCCCAGCATTTT.

The DNA of the CDR3 is TGTGCCAGCAGCTTAGGGGGCGCCCCCTACGAGCAGTACTTC. It specifies CASSLGGAPYEQYF. The chain is built from TRBV7-9 and TRBJ2-7; a weak D match, TRBD1 (5 bases). This CDR3 region has 14 residues. The germline V gene encodes CDR1 SEHNR and CDR2 FQNEAQ (reference sequence). V was trimmed by 1 base and J by 2 bases, leaving 9 bases between them.

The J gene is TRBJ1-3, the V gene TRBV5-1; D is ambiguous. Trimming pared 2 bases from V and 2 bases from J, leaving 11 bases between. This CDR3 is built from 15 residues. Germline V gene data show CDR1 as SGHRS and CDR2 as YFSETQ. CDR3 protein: CASSLAGIAGNTIYF. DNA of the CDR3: TGCGCCAGCAGCTTAGCGGGAATCGCTGGAAACACCATATATTTT. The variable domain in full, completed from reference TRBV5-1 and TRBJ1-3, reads KAGVTQTPRYLIKTRGQQVTLSCSPISGHRSVSWYQQTPGQGLQFLFEYFSETQRNKGNFPGRFSGRQFSNSRSEMNVSTLELGDSALYLCASSLAGIAGNTIYFGEGSWLTVV.

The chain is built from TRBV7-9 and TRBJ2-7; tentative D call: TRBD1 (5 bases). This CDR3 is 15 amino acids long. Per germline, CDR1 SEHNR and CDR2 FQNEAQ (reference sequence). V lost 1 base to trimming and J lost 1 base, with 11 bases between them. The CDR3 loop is CASSLGTMASYEQYF. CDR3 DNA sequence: TGTGCCAGCAGCTTAGGGACAATGGCTTCCTACGAGCAGTACTTC. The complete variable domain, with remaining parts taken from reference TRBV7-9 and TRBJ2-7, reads DTGVSQNPRHKITKRGQNVTFRCDPISEHNRLYWYRQTLGQGPEFLTYFQNEAQLEKSRLLSDRFSAERPKGSFSTLEIQRTEQGDSAMYLCASSLGTMASYEQYFGPGTRLTVT.

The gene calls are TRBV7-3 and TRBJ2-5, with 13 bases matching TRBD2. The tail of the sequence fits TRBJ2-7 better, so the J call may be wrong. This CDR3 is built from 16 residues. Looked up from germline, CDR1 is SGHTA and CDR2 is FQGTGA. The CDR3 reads CASSSGLAGDKYEQYF. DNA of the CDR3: TGTGCCAGCAGCTCCGGACTAGCGGGAGATAAATACGAGCAGTACTTC.

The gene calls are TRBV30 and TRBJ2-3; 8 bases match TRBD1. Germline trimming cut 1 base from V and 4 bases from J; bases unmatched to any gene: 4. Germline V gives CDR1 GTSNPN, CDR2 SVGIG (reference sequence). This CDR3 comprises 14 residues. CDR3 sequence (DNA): TGTGCCTGGAGTGCAGGACAGGGCCCAGATACGCAGTATTTT. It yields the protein CAWSAGQGPDTQYF.

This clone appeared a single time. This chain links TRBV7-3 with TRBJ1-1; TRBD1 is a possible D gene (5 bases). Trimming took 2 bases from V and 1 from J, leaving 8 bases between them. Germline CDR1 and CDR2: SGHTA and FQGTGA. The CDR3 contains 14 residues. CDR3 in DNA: TGTGCCAGCAGCTTAGAAAGGGGGAACACTGAAGCTTTCTTT. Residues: CASSLERGNTEAFF.

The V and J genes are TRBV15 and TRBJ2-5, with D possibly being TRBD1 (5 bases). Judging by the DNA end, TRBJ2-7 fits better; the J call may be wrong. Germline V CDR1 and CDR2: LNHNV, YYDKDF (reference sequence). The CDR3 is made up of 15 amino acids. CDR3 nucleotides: TGTGCCACCAGCAGAGCCAGGCAGGGCACGAACGAGCAGTACTTC. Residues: CATSRARQGTNEQYF.

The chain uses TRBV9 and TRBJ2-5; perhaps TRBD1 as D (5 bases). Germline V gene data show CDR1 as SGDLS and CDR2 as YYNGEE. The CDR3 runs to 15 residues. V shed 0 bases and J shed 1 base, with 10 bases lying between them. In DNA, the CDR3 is TGTGCCAGCAGCGTAGACGGCAGGGTCCAAGAGACCCAGTACTTC. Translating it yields CASSVDGRVQETQYF.